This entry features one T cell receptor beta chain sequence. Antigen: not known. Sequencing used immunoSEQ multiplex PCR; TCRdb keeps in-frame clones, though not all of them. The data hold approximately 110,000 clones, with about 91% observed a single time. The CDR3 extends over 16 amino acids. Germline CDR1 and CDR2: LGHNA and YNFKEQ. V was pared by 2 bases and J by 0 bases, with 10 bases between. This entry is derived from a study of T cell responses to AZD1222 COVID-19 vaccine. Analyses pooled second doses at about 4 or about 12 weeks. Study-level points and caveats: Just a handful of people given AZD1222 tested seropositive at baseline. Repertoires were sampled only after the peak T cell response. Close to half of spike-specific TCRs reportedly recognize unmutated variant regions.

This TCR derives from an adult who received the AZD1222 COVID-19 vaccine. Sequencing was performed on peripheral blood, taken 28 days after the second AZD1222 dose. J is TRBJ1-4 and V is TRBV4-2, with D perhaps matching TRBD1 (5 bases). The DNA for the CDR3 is TGTGCCAGCAGCCAAATTGTGGGGGCAACTAATGAAAAACTGTTTTTT. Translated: CASSQIVGATNEKLFF.